The sequence of this TCR beta chain was determined in a study of graft-versus-host responses after intestinal transplantation. In the study overall: Each recipient received a multivisceral, liver-intestinal, or isolated intestinal graft. Study-level results: Recipient marrow contained GvH clones, some of which appeared first in ileum or blood. Early after transplant, HvG declines were associated with peak levels of circulating GvH clones.

This CDR3 is 16 amino acids long. From germline, CDR1 is MNHEY and CDR2 SMNVEV (reference sequence). J lost 10 bases, V lost 6 bases, and 13 bases had no gene match. The table came from immunoSEQ multiplex PCR; TCRdb's copy has only in-frame clones and leaves some out. The table lists around 100,000 clones, less than 90% of them singletons. About this clone itself: Its antigen is still unknown.

The source is a human donor who was the organ donor for an intestinal transplant. The rearrangement links TRBV27 to TRBJ1-6; the match to TRBD1 covers 9 bases. The sample in question was unstimulated CD4+ T cells sorted from spleen or lymph node cells, obtained before transplant. CDR3 DNA: TGTGCCAGCAGGGACGAAGGACAGGGGTTAGAATCACCCCTCCACTTT. Encoded protein: CASRDEGQGLESPLHF.